These T cell receptor beta chains were read from a single sample in a study of cytomegalovirus exposure and HLA in healthy donors. The protocol was immunoSEQ multiplex PCR, while the TCRdb copy is restricted to in-frame clones and leaves out a portion. The sample contains under 200,000 clones, more than 75% of which appear only once. Sequenced material: PBMCs. All receptors come from a man aged 18 to 30 in good health and CMV-seropositive. Each CDR3 is given with its conserved first and last residue. Fields, in order: CDR3 protein, CDR3 DNA, V gene, D gene, CDR3 length, clone size, J gene. The D gene is left open where the match is weak. Clone size is stated in some rows and not others, as once, few, many or a class when expanded.

CAWSDFAGGRFEQFF TGTGCCTGGAGTGACTTTGCGGGAGGCCGTTTTGAGCAGTTCTTC TRBV30 TRBD2 15 once TRBJ2-1
CASSSWDYLYNEQFF TGTGCCAGTAGTTCCTGGGACTACCTCTACAATGAGCAGTTCTTC TRBV19 TRBD2 15 . TRBJ2-1
CASSQGPSGRRFNEQFF TGTGCCAGCAGCCAAGGGCCTAGCGGGAGGCGTTTCAATGAGCAGTTCTTC TRBV14 TRBD2 17 . TRBJ2-1
CASSYGLAADNEQFF TGTGCCAGCAGTTACGGGCTAGCGGCCGACAATGAGCAGTTCTTC TRBV6-5 TRBD2 15 . TRBJ2-1
CASSLLAGDTGELFF TGTGCCAGCAGCTTACTGGCAGGGGACACCGGGGAGCTGTTTTTT TRBV7-7 . 15 . TRBJ2-2
CASSPDTQETQYF TGTGCCAGCTCCCCGGACACCCAAGAGACCCAGTACTTC TRBV18 . 13 few TRBJ2-5
CASSLIPGQEAVNTEAFF TGTGCCAGCAGCTTGATACCGGGACAGGAGGCGGTGAACACTGAAGCTTTCTTT TRBV7-8 TRBD1 18 . TRBJ1-1
CASSARDSNRWSSYNEQFF TGCGCCAGCAGCGCTCGGGACAGCAACCGTTGGAGCTCCTACAATGAGCAGTTCTTC TRBV5-1 TRBD1 19 . TRBJ2-1
CATSRAGGLVGNEQFF TGTGCCACCAGCAGAGCCGGGGGATTAGTGGGCAATGAGCAGTTCTTC TRBV15 . 16 . TRBJ2-1
CSVEDLDRAETQYF TGCAGCGTTGAAGATCTGGACAGGGCAGAGACCCAGTACTTC TRBV29-1 TRBD1 14 . TRBJ2-5
CASSQGAGTEAFF TGCGCCAGCAGCCAGGGGGCTGGCACTGAAGCTTTCTTT TRBV4-1 . 13 . TRBJ1-1
CSVARQDLPPKLTQYF TGCAGCGTTGCCCGACAAGACCTACCTCCCAAGTTGACCCAGTACTTC TRBV29-1 . 16 . TRBJ2-5
CASETRTGQGFF TGTGCCAGTGAGACCCGGACAGGACAGGGTTTCTTT TRBV19 TRBD1 12 few TRBJ1-1
CASSALGTANNSPLHF TGTGCCAGCAGCGCACTCGGGACAGCCAATAATTCACCCCTCCACTTT TRBV9 TRBD1 16 . TRBJ1-6
CASSVGGSSSYNEQFF TGTGCCAGCAGCGTAGGAGGCAGCAGTTCCTACAATGAGCAGTTCTTC TRBV9 . 16 . TRBJ2-1
CASKPGTGNTGELFF TGTGCCAGTAAGCCCGGGACAGGGAACACCGGGGAGCTGTTTTTT TRBV19 TRBD1 15 . TRBJ2-2
CASSLGGDSSNSPLHF TGCGCCAGCAGCTTGGGGGGGGACAGCTCCAATTCACCCCTCCACTTT TRBV5-1 TRBD1 16 few TRBJ1-6
CAWSVDRGQPQHF TGTGCCTGGAGTGTAGACAGGGGTCAGCCCCAGCATTTT TRBV30 TRBD1 13 . TRBJ1-5
CASSTGLAGHNEQFF TGCGCCAGCAGCACGGGACTAGCGGGGCACAATGAGCAGTTCTTC TRBV5-1 TRBD2 15 . TRBJ2-1
CASSELVTANSPLHF TGTGCCAGCAGTGAATTAGTGACAGCCAATTCACCCCTCCACTTT TRBV25-1 . 15 . TRBJ1-6
CSVEGRVETQYF TGCAGCGTTGAGGGGAGGGTAGAGACCCAGTACTTC TRBV29-1 TRBD2 12 . TRBJ2-5
CASSPQGARNSPLHF TGTGCCAGCTCACCACAGGGGGCGCGTAATTCACCCCTCCACTTT TRBV18 TRBD1 15 . TRBJ1-6
CASSLTGRGETQYF TGCGCCAGCAGCTTGACAGGGAGAGGAGAGACCCAGTACTTC TRBV5-1 . 14 few TRBJ2-5